One sample yielded the 19 T cell receptor beta chains listed below, sequenced in a study of post-analysis software for immune sequencing data. Study-wide points: Patients showed TRBV5-6, TRBV5-1 and TRBV20-1 among roughly 5 TRBV segments more frequent than in controls.

Incorporated into the TCR beta cDNA libraries were unique molecular identifiers, which served to reduce PCR and sequencing biases. TCRdb reanalysed the PCR reads using MiXCR and keeps one entry per CDR3 protein. The sample has fewer than 850,000 distinct CDR3 sequences, just under 30% seen once. Their antigen targets remain unknown. Sample: blood. These receptors were taken from a girl aged 10 to 17 with multiple sclerosis.

This clonotype was counted between two and nine times. The V and J genes are TRBV5-1 and TRBJ2-1; perhaps TRBD2 as D (6 bases). V was cut by 9 bases and J by 6 bases, with 16 bases left in between. The CDR3 is made up of 13 amino acids. Germline loops: CDR1 SGHRS, CDR2 YFSETQ. This chain's CDR3 is CATGVDHRNEQFF. The CDR3 bases are TGCGCCACGGGGGTGGACCACCGCAATGAGCAGTTCTTC.

V usage is TRBV20-1 and J usage is TRBJ2-1, with 7 bases matching TRBD2. V shed 3 bases and J 6 bases; nucleotides not matched to a gene: 5. The CDR3 is 13 residues long. Germline V gene sequence: CDR1 DFQATT, CDR2 SNEGSKA (reference sequence). Written as DNA, the CDR3 is TGCAGTGCTAGCGGGAGGACATGCAATGAGCAGTTCTTC. Its protein product is CSASGRTCNEQFF.

Only one count was recorded for this clonotype. The chain has TRBV20-1 and TRBJ2-7; tentative D call: TRBD1 (6 bases). V was trimmed by 4 bases and J by 3 bases, leaving 13 bases between them. The CDR3 runs 13 residues. Looked up from germline, CDR1 is DFQATT and CDR2 is SNEGSKA (reference sequence). CDR3: CSATTTGIYEQYF. In DNA, the CDR3 is TGCAGTGCTACCACGACAGGAATCTACGAGCAGTACTTC.

This clonotype was seen only a few times. The CDR3 loop reads CASSYSTSGYTDTQYF. The CDR3, as DNA: TGTGCCAGCAGTTACTCGACTAGCGGCTACACAGATACGCAGTATTTT. V gene TRBV6-2 or TRBV6-3 combines with J gene TRBJ2-3, with 9 positions matching TRBD2. Germline V gives CDR1 MNHEY, CDR2 SVGEGT. CDR3 length: 16 residues. V dropped 0 bases and J dropped 2; count of bases not matched to a gene: 3.

The chain employs TRBV5-5 and TRBJ1-2, with 8 bases identical to TRBD1. The CDR3 has 15 residues. Germline V gene lookup returns CDR1 SGHKS and CDR2 YYEKEE (reference sequence). The V segment lost 0 bases and the J segment 6 bases; nucleotides outside the gene matches: 7. The CDR3 reads CASSLALPGGDGYTF. CDR3 DNA: TGTGCCAGCAGCTTGGCCCTTCCAGGGGGCGATGGCTACACCTTC.

This chain uses TRBV21-1 with TRBJ2-5; TRBD1, as called in the table, went unchecked against the DNA. TRBV21-1 is a documented pseudogene. The CDR3 is made up of 15 amino acids. DNA of the CDR3: TGTGCCAGCAGCCACAGGGTAGGCGCTCAAGAGACCCGGTACTTC. Encoded protein: CASSHRVGAQETRYF.

This clonotype was counted only a few times. The chain joins TRBV5-1 to TRBJ2-5; D remains unclear. CDR1 is SGHRS and CDR2 is YFSETQ in the germline V gene. The CDR3 is made up of 11 amino acids. The V end lost 0 bases, the J end lost 12 bases, and 9 bases lay between the germline ends. CDR3 residues: CASSLDLWKYF. In DNA, the CDR3 is TGCGCCAGCAGCTTGGACCTCTGGAAGTACTTC.

The V call is TRBV4-1, the J call TRBJ1-5; D is possibly TRBD1 (6 bases). Germline V CDR1 and CDR2: MGHRA, YSYEKL. V gave up 4 bases and J gave up 3 bases, with 10 bases separating them. CDR3 length: 14 amino acids. The CDR3: CASSPGQFNQPQHF. The CDR3 DNA reads TGCGCCAGCAGCCCCGGACAGTTCAATCAGCCCCAGCATTTT.

V is TRBV7-2 and J is TRBJ1-6, with D uncertain. Looked up from germline, CDR1 is SGHTA and CDR2 is FQGNSA. CDR3 length equals 13 residues. V lost 3 bases, J lost 7 bases, and 7 bases lay in between. CDR3 in DNA: TGTGCCAGCAGCTTTTTGAGGAATTCACCCCTCCACTTT. As protein: CASSFLRNSPLHF.

Concerning this clonotype itself: The junction does not match germline at one end; this may be a read error. DNA of the CDR3: TGTGCCGGCAGCTTAGGGCTAGCACAAGAGACCCAGTACTTC. Amino acids: CAGSLGLAQETQYF. V usage is TRBV7-2 and J usage is TRBJ2-7; perhaps TRBD2 as D (5 bases). The tail of the sequence fits TRBJ2-5 better, so the J call may be wrong. The CDR3 extends over 14 amino acids. Germline lookup yields CDR1 SGHTA and CDR2 FQGNSA.

The V call is TRBV28, the J call TRBJ2-6, with a possible D match to TRBD2 (5 bases). V was cut by 4 bases and J by 1 base, with 14 bases left in between. Looked up from germline, CDR1 is MDHEN and CDR2 is SYDVKM. The CDR3 covers 17 residues. The CDR3 is CASSWELLGSGANVLTF. CDR3 nucleotides: TGTGCCAGCAGTTGGGAGCTCTTGGGATCTGGGGCCAACGTCCTGACTTTC.

J is TRBJ2-3 and V is TRBV28; unclear D gene. V was trimmed by 3 bases and J by 1 base, leaving 20 bases between them. This CDR3 has 18 amino acids. The V gene's germline CDR1 is MDHEN and CDR2 SYDVKM. CDR3 amino acids: CASSLTRALKSRTDTQYF. CDR3 sequence (DNA): TGTGCCAGCAGTTTGACCCGGGCCCTAAAATCCCGCACAGATACGCAGTATTTT. The whole variable domain, filled in from reference TRBV28 and TRBJ2-3, reads DVKVTQSSRYLVKRTGEKVFLECVQDMDHENMFWYRQDPGLGLRLIYFSYDVKMKEKGDIPEGYSVSREKKERFSLILESASTNQTSMYLCASSLTRALKSRTDTQYFGPGTRLTVL.

This clonotype was counted between two and nine times. The chain has TRBV7-2 and TRBJ2-1; 8 nucleotides match TRBD1. The length of the CDR3 is 17 residues. J was trimmed by 7 bases and V by 1 base; bases with no gene match: 12. The germline gives CDR1 SGHTA, CDR2 FQGNSA. Written as DNA, the CDR3 is TGTGCCAGCAGCTTAGTGGGAACAGGGGGTCGACGGAATGAGCAGTTCTTC. It translates to CASSLVGTGGRRNEQFF.

A few counts support this clonotype. A much larger clone sits a single nucleotide away, making a read error possible. The rearrangement uses TRBV29-1 and TRBJ2-5; the D is unclear. CDR1 and CDR2 from the germline V gene are SQVTM and ANQGSEA. Trimming removed 4 bases at V and 11 bases at J, with 20 bases between. The CDR3 totals 13 residues. The CDR3 loop is CSVGALNGNEQYF. The CDR3 nucleotides are TGCAGCGTTGGAGCCCTTAACGGCAATGAGCAGTACTTC.

In its sample, this clonotype was seen once. The chain carries TRBV4-3 and TRBJ2-7, with TRBD1 matching 9 bases. V shed 3 bases, J shed 5 bases, and the junction held 8 bases outside the gene matches. Per germline, CDR1 LGHNA and CDR2 YSLEER. The CDR3 spans 15 residues. Here the CDR3 reads CASSQKDRGGHEQYF. Written as DNA, the CDR3 is TGCGCCAGCAGCCAGAAGGACAGGGGTGGGCACGAGCAGTACTTC.

The chain combines TRBV7-9 with TRBJ2-1, with D perhaps TRBD2 (6 bases). Gene TRBJ2-7 matches the end of the DNA better, so the J call may be wrong. CDR1 SEHNR and CDR2 FQNEAQ come from the germline V gene (reference sequence). The CDR3 runs 15 residues. CDR3 in amino acids: CASSEPGSSYNEQYF. CDR3 bases: TGTGCCAGCAGCGAGCCCGGGAGCTCCTACAATGAGCAGTACTTC.

The chain recombines TRBV6-5 with TRBJ1-1; D is uncertain. The V end lost 2 bases, the J end lost 10 bases, and 17 bases lay between the germline ends. Per germline, CDR1 MNHEY and CDR2 SVGAGI. CDR3 length equals 14 residues. The CDR3 bases are TGTGCCAGCAGTTACGATTGGAGCGTTACGTCAGCTTTCTTT. It encodes CASSYDWSVTSAFF.

V is TRBV24-1 and J is TRBJ2-3; 7 nucleotides align to TRBD1. The CDR3 has 15 residues. J lost 3 bases, V lost 4 bases, and 6 bases had no gene match. Germline values: CDR1 KGHDR, CDR2 SFDVKD. The DNA of the CDR3 is TGTGCCACCAGTGACAGGGGGAAGGGAACAGATACGCAGTATTTT. Its translation: CATSDRGKGTDTQYF.

This clonotype was counted at least ten times. The junction departs from germline at one end; a sequencing error may be responsible. The chain couples TRBV5-1 to TRBJ1-1; D unresolved. Germline CDR1 SGHRS, CDR2 YFSETQ. The length of the CDR3 is 13 residues. The CDR3: CASSLAPNTEAFF. DNA of the CDR3: TGTGCCAGCAGCTTGGCTCCTAACACTGAAGCTTTCTTT.